The next 15 T cell receptor beta chains were all read from a single sample in a study of blood T cell repertoires in COVID-19. Generated by immunoSEQ multiplex PCR, the TCRdb table keeps only in-frame clones and is missing some. The sample has approximately 210,000 clones; roughly nine tenths are singletons. The source material was peripheral blood. The receptors were sampled from a man between 65 and 85 years old with acute or convalescent COVID-19.

The V gene is TRBV18, the J gene TRBJ2-7; D might be TRBD2 (5 bases). Germline assignment: CDR1 KGHSH and CDR2 LQKENI. The CDR3 loop spans 16 amino acids. Trimming pared 2 bases from V and 0 bases from J, leaving 14 bases between. Written as DNA, the CDR3 is TGTGCCAGCTCACCAGAAAAGGGTCGGGGCTCCTACGAGCAGTACTTC. Translated, it gives CASSPEKGRGSYEQYF. Full variable domain (missing parts from reference TRBV18 and TRBJ2-7): NAGVMQNPRHLVRRRGQEARLRCSPMKGHSHVYWYRQLPEEGLKFMVYLQKENIIDESGMPKERFSAEFPKEGPSILRIQQVVRGDSAAYFCASSPEKGRGSYEQYFGPGTRLTVT.

This clone was recorded once. The rearrangement joins TRBV6-5 to TRBJ1-2; 9 nucleotides match TRBD1. V was pared by 6 bases and J by 8 bases, with 10 bases of the junction left unmatched. The CDR3 runs to 14 residues. Germline values: CDR1 MNHEY, CDR2 SVGAGI. The CDR3 nucleotides are TGTGCCAGCAGCAACCCGGGGACAGGGTTCGGCTACACCTTC. This encodes CASSNPGTGFGYTF.

This clone was found once. This chain's CDR3 is CASSLDGLGTDTQYF. The CDR3 region has the DNA TGTGCCAGCAGCTTAGATGGACTGGGCACAGATACGCAGTATTTT. The chain has TRBV11-2 and TRBJ2-3; the D gene is possibly TRBD2 (5 bases). The CDR3 is made up of 15 amino acids. Germline assignment: CDR1 SGHAT and CDR2 FQNNGV. With 0 bases removed from V and 1 base from J, the gap between germline ends came to 8 bases.

This clone was recorded only once. CDR3 residues: CASSFISSQNTEAFF. The CDR3 DNA reads TGTGCCAGCAGTTTCATTTCCAGTCAGAACACTGAAGCTTTCTTT. V is TRBV28 and J is TRBJ1-1; no definite D call. Germline CDR1 reads MDHEN; CDR2 reads SYDVKM. There are 15 residues in the CDR3. V was clipped by 3 bases and J by 1 base, with 12 bases between them.

The chain combines TRBV7-8 with TRBJ2-7, with 11 bases identical to TRBD2. This CDR3 spans 16 amino acids. V lost 1 base, J lost 4 bases, and 6 bases stayed unmatched. The germline V gene has CDR1 SGHVS and CDR2 FQNEAQ. Written as DNA, the CDR3 is TGTGCCAGCAGCTTAGAAGGGCTAGCGGGAGGTTACGAGCAGTACTTC. This gives the protein CASSLEGLAGGYEQYF.

The chain is built from TRBV11-2 and TRBJ2-7; 9 bases are shared with TRBD1. CDR3 length equals 15 residues. Germline trimming cut 5 bases from V and 2 bases from J; bases unmatched to any gene: 7. In germline, CDR1 is SGHAT, CDR2 FQNNGV. For the CDR3, the DNA is TGTGCCAGCAGCCCAGGACAGGGGCCTACCTACGAGCAGTACTTC. Its translation is CASSPGQGPTYEQYF.

The V and J genes are TRBV7-8 and TRBJ2-1; D not resolved. Deletions cut 1 base from V and 2 bases from J, with 3 bases between. Germline CDR1 SGHVS, CDR2 FQNEAQ. This CDR3 contains 13 residues. CDR3 sequence (DNA): TGTGCCAGCAGCTTAGGGCCCTACAATGAGCAGTTCTTC. As protein: CASSLGPYNEQFF.

V usage is TRBV7-8 and J usage is TRBJ2-6; D may be TRBD1 (6 bases). Germline-derived CDR1 and CDR2 are SGHVS and FQNEAQ. Trimming took 5 bases from V and 0 from J, leaving 17 bases between them. This CDR3 region has 18 residues. The CDR3 loop is CASSPVLGGGSGANVLTF. For the CDR3, the DNA is TGTGCCAGCAGCCCGGTTCTAGGGGGTGGCTCTGGGGCCAACGTCCTGACTTTC.

V usage is TRBV7-8 and J usage is TRBJ1-1; 9 nucleotides line up with TRBD1. This CDR3 comprises 17 residues. V lost 4 bases, J lost 0 bases, and 9 bases stayed unmatched. Germline V lookup: CDR1 SGHVS, CDR2 FQNEAQ. CDR3 region: CASSSTYGTGMNTEAFF. The CDR3 DNA reads as TGTGCCAGCAGCTCTACCTATGGGACAGGGATGAACACTGAAGCTTTCTTT.

V gene TRBV27 combines with J gene TRBJ2-2; 9 nucleotides line up with TRBD2. The germline CDR1 and CDR2 sequences are MNHEY and SMNVEV (reference sequence). CDR3 length equals 18 residues. Trimming removed 2 bases from V and 5 bases from J; junction bases left unmatched: 12. The CDR3 protein is CASSLTGAGGPRTGELFF. The CDR3 bases are TGTGCCAGCAGTTTAACCGGGGCGGGAGGGCCACGTACCGGGGAGCTGTTTTTT.

This clone was picked up one time. The chain couples TRBV5-6 to TRBJ2-1, with 9 bases that match TRBD2. Trimming at V came to 1 base and at J to 15 bases, leaving 5 bases not matched to a gene. The CDR3 spans 12 residues. Germline V gene lookup returns CDR1 SGHDT and CDR2 YYEEEE. The DNA for the CDR3 is TGTGCCAGCAGCTTGAGGCGGGAGGGCCGGTTCTTC. Its protein is CASSLRREGRFF.

This chain links TRBV7-8 with TRBJ2-5; the D gene is possibly TRBD1 (6 bases). The CDR3 contains 14 residues. CDR1 and CDR2 from the germline V gene are SGHVS and FQNEAQ. V shed 1 base and J shed 9 bases, with 15 bases lying between them. This chain's CDR3 is CASSLGWTPGAQYF. CDR3 sequence (DNA): TGTGCCAGCAGCTTAGGGTGGACCCCAGGGGCCCAGTACTTC.

This clone was observed once. The gene calls are TRBV7-9 and TRBJ2-7, with a possible D match to TRBD2 (6 bases). The V end lost 5 bases, the J end lost 3 bases, and 14 bases lay between the germline ends. Germline V gene lookup returns CDR1 SEHNR and CDR2 FQNEAQ (reference sequence). CDR3 length equals 14 residues. CDR3 coding DNA: TGTGCCAGCAGCCCATGGGGGGAAAACTACGAGCAGTACTTC. This sequence encodes CASSPWGENYEQYF.

The rearrangement links TRBV7-9 to TRBJ1-1, with D uncertain. With 2 bases removed from V and 3 bases from J, the gap between germline ends came to 16 bases. The CDR3 totals 16 residues. CDR1 SEHNR and CDR2 FQNEAQ come from the germline V gene (reference sequence). The CDR3 spells CASSLTPQIHHTEAFF. The CDR3 DNA is TGTGCCAGCAGCTTAACCCCTCAGATCCATCACACTGAAGCTTTCTTT. Drawing the rest from reference TRBV7-9 and TRBJ1-1, the complete variable domain is DTGVSQNPRHKITKRGQNVTFRCDPISEHNRLYWYRQTLGQGPEFLTYFQNEAQLEKSRLLSDRFSAERPKGSFSTLEIQRTEQGDSAMYLCASSLTPQIHHTEAFFGQGTRLTVV.

V and J are TRBV4-2 and TRBJ1-3; the D gene is possibly TRBD1 (5 bases). Per germline, CDR1 LGHNA and CDR2 YNFKEQ. The CDR3 runs 16 residues. Trimming shortened V by 0 bases and J by 0 bases, and 9 bases separated the two germline ends. CDR3 protein: CASSQDGAGSGNTIYF. The CDR3 DNA is TGTGCCAGCAGCCAAGATGGGGCAGGCTCTGGAAACACCATATATTTT.